The rows below give T cell receptor beta chains drawn from one sample of a study of T cell repertoires in cytomegalovirus infection. Each CDR3 protein gets one entry after TCRdb re-called the reads with MiXCR. The sample has about 570,000 distinct CDR3 sequences; approximately 40% are singletons. No antigen has been assigned to these receptors. Sequences were derived from cultured PBMCs, sampled from culture after CMV antigen stimulation. These receptor sequences come from a human donor in good health (CMV status not recorded). Some clones in this sample may be carry-over from other donors' samples. CDR3s include the opening cysteine and the closing phenylalanine or tryptophan. D genes are given only for firm matches. Clone size is shown for a subset of rows, as once, few, many or a class of expanded clone.

j_call d_call clone_size v_call cdr3_nt cdr3_aa
TRBJ2-1 TRBD2 few TRBV2 TGTGCCAGCAGTGAGGGGACTAGCAATGAGCAGTTCTTC CASSEGTSNEQFF
TRBJ2-4 - - TRBV10-3 TGTGCCATCAGTGAGTCGGGGAGGTCCGGGGAAAACATTCAGTACTTC CAISESGRSGENIQYF
TRBJ2-5 TRBD2 - TRBV10-3 TGTGCCATCGCCAGGACTAGCGACCAAGAGACCCAGTACTTC CAIARTSDQETQYF
TRBJ1-1 - - TRBV30 TGTGCCTGGAGCCCCTCCAACACTGAAGCTTTCTTT CAWSPSNTEAFF
TRBJ2-5 TRBD2 few TRBV7-8 TGTGCCAGCAGCCCCTTTCTAGCGGGGGGCCAAGAGACCCAGTACTTC CASSPFLAGGQETQYF
TRBJ2-1 TRBD2 few TRBV5-4 TGTGCCAGCAGCTTTATTCTAGCGGGAGATTCCTACAATGAGCAGTTCTTC CASSFILAGDSYNEQFF
TRBJ2-1 TRBD2 - TRBV19 TGTGCCAGTAGCTTAGCGGGAATTAAAGACAATGAGCAGTTCTTC CASSLAGIKDNEQFF
TRBJ2-1 TRBD1 - TRBV7-8 TGTGCCAGCAGCTACAGGGGGAGCAATGAGCAGTTCTTC CASSYRGSNEQFF
TRBJ2-7 TRBD2 - TRBV6-6 TGTGCCAGCAGTCGCGGGGAGGGGTACGAGCAGTACTTC CASSRGEGYEQYF
TRBJ2-3 - few TRBV7-2 TGTGCCAGCAGCGGGGACCCGAGGGAGTATTTT CASSGDPREYF
TRBJ2-1 - - TRBV20-1 TGCAGTTTGCTACAGCAGTACGCTTCCTACAATGAGCAGTTCTTC CSLLQQYASYNEQFF
TRBJ1-1 - - TRBV6-2/TRBV6-3 TGTGCCAGCAACTCGGACGGATACACTGAAGCTTTCTTT CASNSDGYTEAFF
TRBJ1-5 - - TRBV7-2 TGTGCCAGCAGGGGGGCAGGGAGTCAGCCCCAGCATTTT CASRGAGSQPQHF
TRBJ2-1 - - TRBV20-1 TGCAGTGCTAGCAGAGGGGCTGATTACAATGAGCAGTTCTTC CSASRGADYNEQFF
TRBJ1-5 - once TRBV6-2/TRBV6-3 TGTGCCAGCTCCACCCGGGCTCAGCCCCAGCATTTT CASSTRAQPQHF
TRBJ2-3 - - TRBV5-1 TGCGCCAGCAGCTTGAGGCGGGGGCTTAGCACAGATACGCAGTATTTT CASSLRRGLSTDTQYF
TRBJ2-1 - many TRBV7-2 TGTGCCAGCAGCTTAACCGGGTCTGAGCAGTTCTTC CASSLTGSEQFF